The entry below describes one T cell receptor beta chain. Repertoires were generated with immunoSEQ multiplex PCR, while TCRdb's copy carries only in-frame clones and drops some. The table has around 190,000 clones, about 75% seen once. This entry comes from a study of blood T cell repertoires in COVID-19. Study at large: T cells, B-cell-depleted T cells, or PBMCs provided the cDNA or gDNA that served as material.

The CDR3 consists of 15 residues. Trimming removed 4 bases from V and 4 bases from J, with 15 bases in between. CDR1 SGHDT and CDR2 YYEEEE come from the germline V gene. Sequencing was performed on peripheral blood. The clonotype comes from a woman between 45 and 65 years old with active or convalescent COVID-19. The rearrangement uses TRBV5-6 and TRBJ2-1, with unresolved D. The CDR3 is CASSAVHNRYNEQFF. As DNA, the CDR3 is TGTGCCAGCAGCGCCGTACATAATCGATACAATGAGCAGTTCTTC.